The clone carrying this T cell receptor (beta chain) was seen a handful of times. Its target is not known. The investigators reverse transcribed all of the isolated RNA, so they sequenced expressed TCRB transcripts. Sequencing was performed with immunoSEQ multiplex PCR; in TCRdb, only in-frame clones are kept and a portion is missing. The sample lists almost 350,000 clones, 7% to 9% occurring once. Germline V gene data show CDR1 as SGHNT and CDR2 as YYREEE (reference sequence). V was shortened by 1 base and J by 2 bases, with 11 bases between the two germline ends. This CDR3 is built from 15 residues. Every donor provided one heparinised blood draw, which averaged about 116 mL. The data originate from a study of beta chain features in type 1 diabetes. General study findings and limits: High TCR expression in some cells could lead to their over-representation in cDNA sequencing. The study found fewer insertions and more deletions at VDJ junctions in type 1 diabetes patients. The naive, central memory and Treg TCRB repertoires looked more alike in patients than they did in healthy donors.

The chain recombines TRBV5-4 with TRBJ2-3; possibly TRBD1 or TRBD2 for D (5 bases each). Specimen: central memory CD4+ T cells from blood. The sequence derives from a woman between 18 and 29 years old in good health. CDR3 residues: CASSLPGTLTDTQYF. Here the CDR3 DNA reads TGTGCCAGCAGCTTGCCCGGGACCCTCACAGATACGCAGTATTTT.